In its sample, the clone carrying this T cell receptor beta chain was seen many times. Its antigen is not known. From the reads, TCRdb called clonotypes with MiXCR, one entry per CDR3 protein. Altogether around 190,000 distinct CDR3 sequences are present, around 14% being singletons, with the ten largest covering 25% to 30%. This sample is drawn from a study of T cell repertoires in cytomegalovirus infection. About the study: Evidence of both CMV infection and a matching HLA type came from public TCR beta signatures. General study findings and limits: The ex vivo response was dominated by HLA-C-restricted CMV-specific TCR beta clonotypes.

Germline values: CDR1 LGHNA, CDR2 YSLEER. V lost 0 bases, J lost 5 bases, and 5 bases lay in between. The CDR3 sequence is 13 residues long. The J gene is TRBJ1-5, the V gene TRBV4-3; D is unclear. The sequence was collected from a human donor in good health (CMV status not recorded). Some clones in this sample may be carry-over from other donors' samples. Sequencing was carried out using PBMCs. The CDR3 here is CASSQDRDQPQHF. The CDR3 coding sequence is TGCGCCAGCAGCCAAGATAGGGATCAGCCCCAGCATTTT.